The rows below give T cell receptor beta chains drawn from one sample of a study of blood T cell repertoires in COVID-19. Libraries were prepared by immunoSEQ multiplex PCR; TCRdb keeps only in-frame clonotypes and omits some of them. Of under 100,000 clones listed, approximately 91% were seen once; the top ten hold 3% to 4%. Input material: peripheral blood. These receptors came from a woman in her 70s with acute or convalescent COVID-19. Both conserved end residues are part of each CDR3. The order of the fields is clone size, J gene, D gene, V gene, CDR3 DNA, CDR3 protein. D genes are given only for firm matches. A clone size is listed for some rows: how often the clone was seen (once, few, many), or a class if it is expanded.

>-|TRBJ1-1|-|TRBV5-4
TGTGCCAGCAGCTTGGCGGGGACTGATATAACGACTGAAGCTTTCTTT
CASSLAGTDITTEAFF
>-|TRBJ1-3|-|TRBV28
TGTGCCAGCAGTTTATTAGGGGCTAGTGGAAACACCATATATTTT
CASSLLGASGNTIYF
>-|TRBJ1-1|-|TRBV5-6
TGTGCCAGCAGCTTGTCTCCGGCGGTGGGTCGCACTGAAGCTTTCTTT
CASSLSPAVGRTEAFF
>-|TRBJ2-1|-|TRBV2
TGTGCCAGCAGTCCCCACACACTAGTATCCAATGAGCAGTTCTTC
CASSPHTLVSNEQFF
>-|TRBJ1-3|-|TRBV21-1
TGTGCCAGCAGCATTCCGGGACAGGGGAGATGCCTTACCTCTGGAAACACCATATATTTT
CASSIPGQGRCLTSGNTIYF
>-|TRBJ2-2|-|TRBV5-1
TGCGCCAGCAGCTTAGGAGCGAACACCGGGGAGCTGTTTTTT
CASSLGANTGELFF
>-|TRBJ1-2|TRBD1|TRBV11-2
TGTGCCAGCAGCCTCGGGACAGGGCACGGCTACACCTTC
CASSLGTGHGYTF
>-|TRBJ2-7|TRBD1|TRBV19
TGTGCCAGTAGTATAGATGGGGACAGGCCATCCTACGAGCAGTACTTC
CASSIDGDRPSYEQYF
>-|TRBJ1-5|TRBD1|TRBV18
TGTGCCAGCTCCCTGGACAGGGCGGGAAATCAGCCCCAGCATTTT
CASSLDRAGNQPQHF
>-|TRBJ2-7|-|TRBV5-1
TGCGCCAGCAGCTTGGTAGGGGTTATCGAGCAGTACTTC
CASSLVGVIEQYF
>-|TRBJ2-7|TRBD2|TRBV12-3/TRBV12-4
TGTGCCAGCAGTTCGGGACTAGTCGAGCAGTACTTC
CASSSGLVEQYF
>-|TRBJ2-3|TRBD2|TRBV19
TGTGCCAGTAGTCAACAACCGGGAGGCTTGACAGATACGCAGTATTTT
CASSQQPGGLTDTQYF
>-|TRBJ2-7|-|TRBV14
TGTGCCAGCAGCCAAGTGGGACACCCCTACGAGCAGTACTTC
CASSQVGHPYEQYF
>-|TRBJ1-6|-|TRBV3-1/TRBV3-2
TGTGCCAGCAGCTACACAGGGTCCTTTAATTCACCCCTCCACTTT
CASSYTGSFNSPLHF
>-|TRBJ2-3|TRBD2|TRBV6-4
TGTGCCAGCAGTTATAGCGGGGGTAGCACAGATACGCAGTATTTT
CASSYSGGSTDTQYF
>-|TRBJ1-2|TRBD1|TRBV27
TGTGCCAGCAGTTTATTGGGACAGGGGGCGTCTAACTATGGCTACACCTTC
CASSLLGQGASNYGYTF
>-|TRBJ1-1|-|TRBV5-1
TGCGCCAGCAGCTTGGAGTGGGGAGGGAACACTGAAGCTTTCTTT
CASSLEWGGNTEAFF
>-|TRBJ1-5|-|TRBV19
TGTGCCAGTAGTCGTAGCCAGGGGAATAGCAATCAGCCCCAGCATTTT
CASSRSQGNSNQPQHF
>-|TRBJ2-5|-|TRBV5-1
TGCGCCAGCAGCTGGACTCAGGGGAACCCCCAAGAGACCCAGTACTTC
CASSWTQGNPQETQYF
>-|TRBJ2-5|-|TRBV28
TGTGCCAGCAGTTTTTTTTGGAAGGGGCGACAAGAGACCCAGTACTTC
CASSFFWKGRQETQYF
>-|TRBJ2-7|-|TRBV6-5
TGTGCCAGCTATTCCCAGGGTTTGCGGCAGTACTTC
CASYSQGLRQYF
>-|TRBJ2-1|TRBD2|TRBV5-1
TGCGCCAGCAGCTCCTATAGCGGGGGGGCGGAGGCTCGGAGATGGGAGCAGTTCTTC
CASSSYSGGAEARRWEQFF
>-|TRBJ2-1|-|TRBV5-6
TGTGCCAGCAGCCAAAGGAGCTACAATGAGCAGTTCTTC
CASSQRSYNEQFF
>-|TRBJ2-3|-|TRBV5-5
TGTGCCAGCAGCCAAACCGGGTCCGCCGCAGATACGCAGTATTTT
CASSQTGSAADTQYF
>few|TRBJ2-1|TRBD2|TRBV7-8
TGTGCCAGCATCCCGGGAGGGATGAGCTCCTACAATGAGCAGTTCTTC
CASIPGGMSSYNEQFF
>-|TRBJ2-1|TRBD2|TRBV10-2
TGCGCCAGCAGAGACAGCGGGAGGTACAATGAGCAGTTCTTC
CASRDSGRYNEQFF
>-|TRBJ2-7|-|TRBV3-1/TRBV3-2
TGTGCCAGCAGCCATCCGGAGGGGTACGAGCAGTACTTC
CASSHPEGYEQYF
>-|TRBJ2-5|TRBD2|TRBV5-1
TGCGCCAGCAGCTCGGGACTAGCGGGAGTGGGGGAGACCCAGTACTTC
CASSSGLAGVGETQYF
>-|TRBJ1-1|TRBD1|TRBV5-4
TGTGCCAGCAGCCACGACAGGGCTTCTGAAGCTTTCTTT
CASSHDRASEAFF
>-|TRBJ1-1|-|TRBV30
TGTGCCCGGACGACCAACGCGGGCACTGAAGCTTTCTTT
CARTTNAGTEAFF
>once|TRBJ2-1|-|TRBV5-1
TGCGCCAGCAGCTTCCGGAGCTCCTACAATGAGCAGTTCTTC
CASSFRSSYNEQFF
>-|TRBJ1-2|TRBD1|TRBV28
TGTGCCAGCAGCAAGGACAGGGGTCTCTATGGCTACACCTTC
CASSKDRGLYGYTF
>-|TRBJ2-6|-|TRBV6-1
TGTGCCAGCAGTGGGCAGGGTAACTCTGGGGCCAACGTCCTGACTTTC
CASSGQGNSGANVLTF
>-|TRBJ2-1|TRBD2|TRBV28
TGTGCCAGCAGTTCCCCTAGCGGGAGTGCTGAGCAGTTCTTC
CASSSPSGSAEQFF
>few|TRBJ1-5|-|TRBV3-1/TRBV3-2
TGTGCCAGCAGCCAAGAGCAGGCTCAGCCCCAGCATTTT
CASSQEQAQPQHF
>-|TRBJ1-5|-|TRBV7-9
TGTGCCAGCAGCCTGGTGGGTCGGGATCAGCCCCAGCATTTT
CASSLVGRDQPQHF
>-|TRBJ2-1|TRBD1|TRBV7-6
TGTGCCAGCAGCTTAGCCCTTCCGGGACAGGGGGCTCGTGAGCAGTTCTTC
CASSLALPGQGAREQFF
>-|TRBJ2-5|TRBD1|TRBV20-1
TGCAGTGGGGACAGTCAAGAGACCCAGTACTTC
CSGDSQETQYF
>-|TRBJ2-1|-|TRBV6-5
TGTGCCAGCGAAAGCGGTTACAATGAGCAGTTCTTC
CASESGYNEQFF
>-|TRBJ1-5|-|TRBV7-6
TGTGCCAGCAGCCCCTCGTATGGGGCCGGGCAGCCCCAGCATTTT
CASSPSYGAGQPQHF
>-|TRBJ1-2|TRBD1|TRBV25-1
TGTGCCAGCAGTGCAAAGGGACAGGGAAACTATGGCTACACCTTC
CASSAKGQGNYGYTF
>-|TRBJ1-1|-|TRBV6-5
TGTGCCAGCAGTTACGACGTGGTGACAGGAAACACTGAAGCTTTCTTT
CASSYDVVTGNTEAFF
>-|TRBJ1-1|-|TRBV5-1
TGCGCCAGCAGCGGGGGGACGGGGAACACTGAAGCTTTCTTT
CASSGGTGNTEAFF
>-|TRBJ2-1|TRBD1|TRBV6-5
TGTGCCAGCAGTTCCAACAGGGGGATGGAGCTGTTCTTC
CASSSNRGMELFF
>-|TRBJ2-2|-|TRBV10-1
TGCGCCAGCCGGTCGGGGACCGGGGAGCTGTTTTTT
CASRSGTGELFF
>-|TRBJ1-5|-|TRBV12-3/TRBV12-4
TGTGCCAGCAGTTTATCTCGGAGGCAGCCCCAGCATTTT
CASSLSRRQPQHF
>-|TRBJ2-4|-|TRBV28
TGTGCCACCAGGGGTGGCGCGGGAGATACCAAAAACATTCAGTACTTC
CATRGGAGDTKNIQYF
>-|TRBJ2-1|TRBD2|TRBV4-1
TGCGCCAGCAGCCGCCCGAATGTACTAGCGGGGCACAATGAGCAGTTCTTC
CASSRPNVLAGHNEQFF
>-|TRBJ2-2|TRBD1|TRBV5-1
TGCGCCAGCAGCCCAAGTGGACAGGTCCGCACCGGGGAGCTGTTTTTT
CASSPSGQVRTGELFF
>-|TRBJ2-3|-|TRBV27
TGTGCCAGCGGGCGGACAGTAGTAGATACGCAGTATTTT
CASGRTVVDTQYF
>-|TRBJ2-7|TRBD2|TRBV3-1/TRBV3-2
TGTGCCAGCAGCAGGTCGGACGGGAGGGGGAACGAGCAGTACTTC
CASSRSDGRGNEQYF
>-|TRBJ2-3|-|TRBV30
TGTGCCTGGAGCCCCAGGCCGGATACGCAGTATTTT
CAWSPRPDTQYF
>-|TRBJ1-1|TRBD1|TRBV30
TGTGCCTGGTTTACCCGACAGGGGGTTGGGAACACTGAAGCTTTCTTT
CAWFTRQGVGNTEAFF
>-|TRBJ1-3|TRBD1|TRBV19
TGTGCCAGTCGCGGGCCTGATAGGGGGCCTGGAAACACCATATATTTT
CASRGPDRGPGNTIYF
>-|TRBJ1-4|-|TRBV10-1
TGCGCCAGCAGTGAAAGCGTGAATGAAAAACTGTTTTTT
CASSESVNEKLFF